What follows is one TCR beta chain and its context. Using immunoSEQ multiplex PCR, the repertoire was profiled, and TCRdb retains in-frame clones only, with some absent. The sample yields 75,000 to 80,000 clones, under 95% seen once. These data originate in a study of technical replicates of blood from several donors. Trimming pared 6 bases from V and 0 bases from J, leaving 11 bases between. Germline V lookup: CDR1 SNHLY, CDR2 FYNNEI. This CDR3 has 14 amino acids. The sequencing sample was made of T cells isolated from PBMCs. The chain has TRBV2 and TRBJ1-1; tentative D call: TRBD1 (5 bases). The receptor comes from a human donor in good health. The CDR3 coding sequence is TGTGCCAGCAGCTTACGACAGCTGAACACTGAAGCTTTCTTT. Amino acids: CASSLRQLNTEAFF.